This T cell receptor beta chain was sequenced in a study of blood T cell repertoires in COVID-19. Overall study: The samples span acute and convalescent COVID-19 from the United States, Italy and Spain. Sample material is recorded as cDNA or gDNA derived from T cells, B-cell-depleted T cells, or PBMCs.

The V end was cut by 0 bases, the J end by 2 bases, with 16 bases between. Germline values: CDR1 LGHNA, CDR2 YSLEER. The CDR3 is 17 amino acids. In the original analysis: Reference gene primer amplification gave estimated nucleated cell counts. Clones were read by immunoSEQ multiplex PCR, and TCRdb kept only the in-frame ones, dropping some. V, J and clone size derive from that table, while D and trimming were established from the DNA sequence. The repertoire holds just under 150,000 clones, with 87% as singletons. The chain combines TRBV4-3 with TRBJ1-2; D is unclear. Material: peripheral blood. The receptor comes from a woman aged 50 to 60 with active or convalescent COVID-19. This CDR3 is CASSQDLWADRNYGYTF. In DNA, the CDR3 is TGCGCCAGCAGCCAAGATCTATGGGCAGACCGGAACTATGGCTACACCTTC.